The 8 T cell receptor beta chains given below trace back to one sample, sequenced in a study of shared clonotypes between healthy human individuals. Assay: immunoSEQ multiplex PCR; the TCRdb copy retains only in-frame clones and omits some. The sample shows a few million clones, 85% to 95% of them seen only once. Sequences were obtained from naive CD4+ T cells from PBMCs. Indicated subset: CD45RA+ positively selected. The receptor set was obtained from a man aged 18 to 35 in good health. Some clones in this sample may be carry-over from other donors' samples.

This chain connects TRBV10-3 to TRBJ2-1; 8 bases align to TRBD2. The CDR3 has 15 residues. Germline V CDR1 and CDR2: ENHRY, SYGVKD. The V segment lost 3 bases and the J segment 4 bases; nucleotides outside the gene matches: 5. CDR3 nucleotide sequence: TGTGCCATCAGTGAACTTAGCGGGGAATACAATGAGCAGTTCTTC. Translating gives CAISELSGEYNEQFF.

This chain uses TRBV29-1 with TRBJ2-7; 7 nucleotides agree with TRBD1. Trimming took 7 bases from V and 0 from J; bases not matched to a gene: 12. Germline CDR1 and CDR2: SQVTM and ANQGSEA. This CDR3 has 15 amino acids. CDR3: CSASWTGGSSYEQYF. The DNA for the CDR3 is TGCAGCGCCTCCTGGACAGGTGGTTCCTCCTACGAGCAGTACTTC.

V is TRBV7-7 and J is TRBJ2-3; no clear D gene. The CDR3 spans 14 residues. CDR1 and CDR2 from the germline V gene are SSHAT and FNYEAQ (reference sequence). V lost 0 bases and J 2 bases, leaving 6 bases between the germline ends. The CDR3 nucleotides are TGTGCCAGCAGCTTAGCGGGGATCACAGATACGCAGTATTTT. It translates to CASSLAGITDTQYF.

This chain joins TRBV2 and TRBJ2-7; possible D gene TRBD2, 5 bases. Per germline, CDR1 SNHLY and CDR2 FYNNEI. Trimming removed 7 bases at V and 3 bases at J, with 10 bases between. There are 12 residues in the CDR3. The CDR3 reads CASTGYGYEQYF. DNA for the CDR3: TGTGCCAGCACGGGGTACGGCTACGAGCAGTACTTC.

The chain is built from TRBV19 and TRBJ1-1, with a possible D match to TRBD1 (5 bases). Germline CDR1 is LNHDA and CDR2 is SQIVND (reference sequence). The V end lost 2 bases, the J end lost 1 base, and 8 bases lay between the germline ends. The CDR3 is 14 amino acids. CDR3 nucleotides: TGTGCCAGTAGTATATCTGGGACGAACACTGAAGCTTTCTTT. Its translation: CASSISGTNTEAFF.

V is TRBV19 and J is TRBJ1-1, with D possibly matching TRBD1 (5 bases). The CDR3 extends over 14 amino acids. V lost 7 bases and J 1 base, leaving 13 bases between the germline ends. Germline CDR1 LNHDA, CDR2 SQIVND (reference sequence). CDR3 bases: TGTGCCAGTAAGGAGACAGTGCCGAACACTGAAGCTTTCTTT. Residues: CASKETVPNTEAFF.

The chain is built from TRBV18 and TRBJ2-3; D ambiguous. This CDR3 is built from 13 residues. The V gene's germline CDR1 is KGHSH and CDR2 LQKENI. V lost 5 bases and J lost 4, with 10 bases in between. The CDR3 here is CASSVNFADTQYF. As DNA, the CDR3 is TGTGCCAGCTCAGTCAATTTCGCAGATACGCAGTATTTT.

This clone occurred once. This chain uses TRBV5-1 with TRBJ2-7; TRBD2 matches at 9 bases. Germline CDR1 and CDR2: SGHRS and YFSETQ. The CDR3 runs 15 residues. With 3 bases clipped from V and 0 bases from J, the junction kept 4 bases outside the gene matches. CDR3 sequence reads: CASSWSGRSSYEQYF. CDR3 coding DNA: TGCGCCAGCAGCTGGAGCGGGAGGAGCTCCTACGAGCAGTACTTC.